These T cell receptor beta chains were read from a single sample in a study of T-cell memory formation after mild COVID-19. TCRdb re-analysed the 5' RACE reads in MiXCR, keeping a single row per CDR3 protein. The table records 430,000 or so distinct CDR3 sequences, 25% of them present only once. What was sequenced was PBMCs or a T cell subset sorted from them (not recorded which). Receptors were obtained from an adult woman who had mild COVID-19 (a few samples of this study predate the infection). Cell type and time point are not known. The CDR3 runs from the conserved cysteine through the conserved F or W. A D gene is named only where the DNA matches it firmly. Not all rows give a size; the values are once, few, many and, for expanded clones, a class.

j_call: TRBJ2-3
clone_size: few
d_call: TRBD2
v_call: TRBV5-1
cdr3_length: 16
cdr3_nt: TGCGCCAGCAGCATCCTCAGCGGGGGGGCGCCAGATACGCAGTATTTT
cdr3_aa: CASSILSGGAPDTQYF

j_call: TRBJ1-2
clone_size: .
d_call: .
v_call: TRBV10-3
cdr3_length: 14
cdr3_nt: TGTGCCATCAGTGAGCGGTTGTATGACTATGGCTACACCTTC
cdr3_aa: CAISERLYDYGYTF

j_call: TRBJ2-2
clone_size: .
d_call: TRBD2
v_call: TRBV11-3
cdr3_length: 17
cdr3_nt: TGTGCCAGCAGCTTAGGGTTACTAGCGGCGAACACCGGGGAGCTGTTTTTT
cdr3_aa: CASSLGLLAANTGELFF

j_call: TRBJ1-2
clone_size: few
d_call: TRBD1
v_call: TRBV24-1
cdr3_length: 14
cdr3_nt: TGTGCCGCCAGTGATGGGACAGCCACCTATGGCTACACCTTC
cdr3_aa: CAASDGTATYGYTF

j_call: TRBJ2-1
clone_size: .
d_call: .
v_call: TRBV5-5
cdr3_length: 14
cdr3_nt: TGTGCCAGCAGCTTGCCCCGACTCGGCGATGAGCAGTTCTTC
cdr3_aa: CASSLPRLGDEQFF

j_call: TRBJ1-6
clone_size: .
d_call: .
v_call: TRBV9
cdr3_length: 12
cdr3_nt: TGTGCCAGCAGTACCCCCGGGTCCGCCCTCCACTTT
cdr3_aa: CASSTPGSALHF

j_call: TRBJ2-5
clone_size: .
d_call: .
v_call: TRBV29-1
cdr3_length: 13
cdr3_nt: TGCAGCGTAGGGAGAGGGGAGAGGGAGACCCAGTACTTC
cdr3_aa: CSVGRGERETQYF

j_call: TRBJ1-5
clone_size: .
d_call: .
v_call: TRBV5-6
cdr3_length: 13
cdr3_nt: TGTGCCAGCAGCCAGGGTGGGGCATCGCCCCAGCATTTT
cdr3_aa: CASSQGGASPQHF

j_call: TRBJ2-1
clone_size: .
d_call: .
v_call: TRBV24-1
cdr3_length: 14
cdr3_nt: TGTGCCACCAGTGACCCGTCCACGACGGATGAGCAGTTCTTC
cdr3_aa: CATSDPSTTDEQFF

j_call: TRBJ1-6
clone_size: .
d_call: .
v_call: TRBV5-5
cdr3_length: 16
cdr3_nt: TGTGCCAGCAGCTTGGCCCCACGGAACGATAATTCACCCCTCCACTTT
cdr3_aa: CASSLAPRNDNSPLHF

j_call: TRBJ2-3
clone_size: .
d_call: .
v_call: TRBV5-1
cdr3_length: 15
cdr3_nt: TGCGCCAGCAGCTTGACCGGGGTGCGGTTGAATACGCAGTATTTT
cdr3_aa: CASSLTGVRLNTQYF

j_call: TRBJ2-1
clone_size: few
d_call: .
v_call: TRBV24-1
cdr3_length: 11
cdr3_nt: TGTGCCACCGCCGGGGTCAATGAGCAGTTCTTC
cdr3_aa: CATAGVNEQFF

j_call: TRBJ2-3
clone_size: .
d_call: TRBD2
v_call: TRBV12-3/TRBV12-4
cdr3_length: 15
cdr3_nt: TGTGCCAGCTCCCCCAAGCGGGAGTCCACAGATACGCAGTATTTT
cdr3_aa: CASSPKRESTDTQYF

j_call: TRBJ2-1
clone_size: few
d_call: .
v_call: TRBV24-1
cdr3_length: 14
cdr3_nt: TGTGCCACCCCAACCCGGCCCAGGGGCAATGAGCAGTTCTTC
cdr3_aa: CATPTRPRGNEQFF

j_call: TRBJ2-1
clone_size: .
d_call: .
v_call: TRBV5-1
cdr3_length: 15
cdr3_nt: TGCGCCAGCAGCTCAGACACTGGATCCTACAATGAGCAGTTCTTC
cdr3_aa: CASSSDTGSYNEQFF

j_call: TRBJ2-1
clone_size: few
d_call: .
v_call: TRBV20-1
cdr3_length: 14
cdr3_nt: TGCAGTGCTAGATTAGGGGGTTACTACAATGAGCAGTTCTTC
cdr3_aa: CSARLGGYYNEQFF

j_call: TRBJ2-7
clone_size: .
d_call: .
v_call: TRBV11-2
cdr3_length: 15
cdr3_nt: TGTGCCAGCAGCTTAGTCCAGGGCTCCCCCTACGAGCAGTACTTC
cdr3_aa: CASSLVQGSPYEQYF

j_call: TRBJ2-7
clone_size: many
d_call: .
v_call: TRBV7-2
cdr3_length: 13
cdr3_nt: TGTGCCAGCAGCTTAGGCCGGGACTACGAGCAGTACTTC
cdr3_aa: CASSLGRDYEQYF

j_call: TRBJ1-1
clone_size: many
d_call: .
v_call: TRBV7-2
cdr3_length: 14
cdr3_nt: TGTGCCAGCAGCTTTAAGGCCAGGGACACTGAAGCTTTCTTT
cdr3_aa: CASSFKARDTEAFF

j_call: TRBJ2-2
clone_size: few
d_call: .
v_call: TRBV5-6
cdr3_length: 16
cdr3_nt: TGTGCCAGCAGCTTGTTGACAGGGCGGGGCACCGGGGAGCTGTTTTTT
cdr3_aa: CASSLLTGRGTGELFF

j_call: TRBJ2-7
clone_size: .
d_call: TRBD1
v_call: TRBV6-5
cdr3_length: 13
cdr3_nt: TGTGCCAGCAGAACAGGGGCTGCCTACGAGCAGTACTTC
cdr3_aa: CASRTGAAYEQYF

j_call: TRBJ2-1
clone_size: few
d_call: .
v_call: TRBV11-1
cdr3_length: 16
cdr3_nt: TGTGCCAGCAGCTTAGGAGGACAGTCGAGCGGCAATGAGCAGTTCTTC
cdr3_aa: CASSLGGQSSGNEQFF

j_call: TRBJ1-1
clone_size: .
d_call: .
v_call: TRBV7-9
cdr3_length: 14
cdr3_nt: TGTGCCAGCAAGGATGACGACTCGAACACTGAAGCTTTCTTT
cdr3_aa: CASKDDDSNTEAFF

j_call: TRBJ2-7
clone_size: .
d_call: TRBD1
v_call: TRBV30
cdr3_length: 12
cdr3_nt: TGTGCCTGGGACAGGGTCCCTACGGAGCAGTACTTC
cdr3_aa: CAWDRVPTEQYF

j_call: TRBJ2-7
clone_size: .
d_call: TRBD2
v_call: TRBV6-2/TRBV6-3
cdr3_length: 16
cdr3_nt: TGTGCCAGCAGTCCGATCCCTAGCGGGAGCTCCTACGAGCAGTACTTC
cdr3_aa: CASSPIPSGSSYEQYF

j_call: TRBJ2-3
clone_size: few
d_call: .
v_call: TRBV15
cdr3_length: 13
cdr3_nt: TGTGCCACCAGCACTGGGCGCGGAGATACGCAGTATTTT
cdr3_aa: CATSTGRGDTQYF

j_call: TRBJ1-6
clone_size: few
d_call: .
v_call: TRBV6-5
cdr3_length: 14
cdr3_nt: TGTGCCAGCAGCTACAGGCAGGGACCATCACCCCTCCACTTT
cdr3_aa: CASSYRQGPSPLHF

j_call: TRBJ2-2
clone_size: .
d_call: .
v_call: TRBV7-9
cdr3_length: 16
cdr3_nt: TGTGCCAGCAGACCCGGGGGTCATTCAAACACCGGGGAGCTGTTTTTT
cdr3_aa: CASRPGGHSNTGELFF

j_call: TRBJ1-5
clone_size: .
d_call: .
v_call: TRBV7-8
cdr3_length: 13
cdr3_nt: TGTGCCAGCAGCCGGCCCGGGGATCAGCCCCAGCATTTT
cdr3_aa: CASSRPGDQPQHF

j_call: TRBJ2-2
clone_size: few
d_call: .
v_call: TRBV12-3/TRBV12-4
cdr3_length: 14
cdr3_nt: TGTGCCAGCGCACCCGCGGGGATAATCGGGGAGCTGTTTTTT
cdr3_aa: CASAPAGIIGELFF

j_call: TRBJ2-3
clone_size: .
d_call: .
v_call: TRBV6-2/TRBV6-3
cdr3_length: 16
cdr3_nt: TGTGCCAGCAGTTACCTAGGATTACTTGACACAGATACGCAGTATTTT
cdr3_aa: CASSYLGLLDTDTQYF

j_call: TRBJ2-7
clone_size: .
d_call: TRBD1
v_call: TRBV12-3/TRBV12-4
cdr3_length: 14
cdr3_nt: TGTGCCAGCAGTAAGACAGGGGCGATAAACGAGCAGTACTTC
cdr3_aa: CASSKTGAINEQYF

j_call: TRBJ2-1
clone_size: .
d_call: .
v_call: TRBV20-1
cdr3_length: 14
cdr3_nt: TGCAGTGCTAGAGATATGGGCTCTAGCAATGAGCAGTTCTTC
cdr3_aa: CSARDMGSSNEQFF

j_call: TRBJ2-1
clone_size: few
d_call: TRBD2
v_call: TRBV9
cdr3_length: 16
cdr3_nt: TGTGCCAGCAGCGTAGCTTTAGCGGGGGGTTACAATGAGCAGTTCTTC
cdr3_aa: CASSVALAGGYNEQFF

j_call: TRBJ2-1
clone_size: .
d_call: .
v_call: TRBV6-2/TRBV6-3
cdr3_length: 13
cdr3_nt: TGTGCCAGCAGTTATCATAGCGGCAATGAGCAGTTCTTC
cdr3_aa: CASSYHSGNEQFF

j_call: TRBJ1-1
clone_size: .
d_call: .
v_call: TRBV12-3/TRBV12-4
cdr3_length: 12
cdr3_nt: TGTGCCAGCACGGCTAGAAACACTGAAGCTTTCTTT
cdr3_aa: CASTARNTEAFF

j_call: TRBJ1-3
clone_size: .
d_call: .
v_call: TRBV7-2
cdr3_length: 14
cdr3_nt: TGTGCCAGCAGCTCCCGCTTCCAGGGGAACACCATATATTTT
cdr3_aa: CASSSRFQGNTIYF

j_call: TRBJ1-5
clone_size: many
d_call: .
v_call: TRBV5-1
cdr3_length: 15
cdr3_nt: TGCGCCAGCAGCTTTGGGTACGGTAGCAATCAGCCCCAGCATTTT
cdr3_aa: CASSFGYGSNQPQHF

j_call: TRBJ2-3
clone_size: .
d_call: TRBD2
v_call: TRBV18
cdr3_length: 15
cdr3_nt: TGTGCCAGCTCGACGATGTCTAGCGGGGAAGATACGCAGTATTTT
cdr3_aa: CASSTMSSGEDTQYF

j_call: TRBJ1-5
clone_size: many
d_call: .
v_call: TRBV6-5
cdr3_length: 15
cdr3_nt: TGTGCCAGCAGCCTCCAAGGCCTGAGCAATCAGCCCCAGCATTTT
cdr3_aa: CASSLQGLSNQPQHF

j_call: TRBJ1-5
clone_size: few
d_call: .
v_call: TRBV6-5
cdr3_length: 16
cdr3_nt: TGTGCCAGCAGTTCACGCCCTGCGACAGCCAATCAGCCCCAGCATTTT
cdr3_aa: CASSSRPATANQPQHF

j_call: TRBJ2-1
clone_size: many
d_call: TRBD2
v_call: TRBV3-1
cdr3_length: 14
cdr3_nt: TGTGCCAGCAGCGTACTAGCGGGAGGGTATGAGCAGTTCTTC
cdr3_aa: CASSVLAGGYEQFF

j_call: TRBJ1-6
clone_size: .
d_call: TRBD1
v_call: TRBV6-5
cdr3_length: 18
cdr3_nt: TGTGCCAGCAGTTACCCGCGACAGGGAAGCTCCTATAATTCACCCCTCCACTTT
cdr3_aa: CASSYPRQGSSYNSPLHF

j_call: TRBJ2-3
clone_size: .
d_call: .
v_call: TRBV12-3/TRBV12-4
cdr3_length: 16
cdr3_nt: TGTGCCAGCAGTACCCCCTTAGGGGGGTACACAGATACGCAGTATTTT
cdr3_aa: CASSTPLGGYTDTQYF

j_call: TRBJ2-3
clone_size: few
d_call: .
v_call: TRBV7-9
cdr3_length: 15
cdr3_nt: TGTGCCAGCAGCTTGACGGAGACTAAGGTAGATACGCAGTATTTT
cdr3_aa: CASSLTETKVDTQYF

j_call: TRBJ2-7
clone_size: few
d_call: TRBD2
v_call: TRBV11-2
cdr3_length: 16
cdr3_nt: TGTGCCAGCAGCCCTGGGACTATTTTAGGATCCCACGAGCAGTACTTC
cdr3_aa: CASSPGTILGSHEQYF

j_call: TRBJ2-5
clone_size: .
d_call: TRBD2
v_call: TRBV12-3/TRBV12-4
cdr3_length: 15
cdr3_nt: TGTGCCAGCATCCCCGGGACTACCAGACGCGAGACCCAGTACTTC
cdr3_aa: CASIPGTTRRETQYF

j_call: TRBJ2-7
clone_size: few
d_call: TRBD2
v_call: TRBV30
cdr3_length: 18
cdr3_nt: TGTGCCTGGAGTGTGTCGGCGGCTAGCGGGAGGGTAACCTACGAGCAGTACTTC
cdr3_aa: CAWSVSAASGRVTYEQYF